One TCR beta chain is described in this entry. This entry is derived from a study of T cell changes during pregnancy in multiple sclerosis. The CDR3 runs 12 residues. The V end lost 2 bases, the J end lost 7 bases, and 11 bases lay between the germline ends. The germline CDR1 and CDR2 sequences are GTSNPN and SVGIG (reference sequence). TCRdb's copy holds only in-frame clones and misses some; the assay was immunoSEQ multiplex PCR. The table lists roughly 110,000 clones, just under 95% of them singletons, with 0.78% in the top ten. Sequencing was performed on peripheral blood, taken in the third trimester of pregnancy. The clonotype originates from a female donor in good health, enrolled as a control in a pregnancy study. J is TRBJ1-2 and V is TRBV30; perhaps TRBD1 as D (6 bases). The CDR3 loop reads CAWSPGEGGYTF. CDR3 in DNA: TGTGCCTGGAGTCCAGGGGAGGGTGGCTACACCTTC.